Below are 28 T cell receptor beta chains sequenced from a single sample in a study of technical replicates of blood from a few donors. The data were produced by immunoSEQ multiplex PCR, yet TCRdb's version contains in-frame clones alone and is incomplete. The profile shows around 97,000 clones, approximately 96% of them singletons. Sequenced sample: T cells isolated from PBMCs. These receptor sequences come from a human donor in good health.

The chain couples TRBV29-1 to TRBJ1-1; the D is unclear. Germline CDR1 reads SQVTM; CDR2 reads ANQGSEA. The CDR3 runs to 13 residues. V was trimmed by 5 bases and J by 4 bases, leaving 14 bases between them. CDR3 region: CSVMRERGTEAFF. CDR3 bases: TGCAGCGTTATGAGGGAAAGAGGCACTGAAGCTTTCTTT.

V and J are TRBV9 and TRBJ1-2; D remains unclear. The CDR3 consists of 17 residues. Germline V gene data show CDR1 as SGDLS and CDR2 as YYNGEE. Trimming stripped 0 bases from V and 1 base from J, with 16 bases between. In DNA, the CDR3 is TGTGCCAGCAGCGTAGACCCAACGGCGGCTCATAACTATGGCTACACCTTC. It codes for CASSVDPTAAHNYGYTF.

This chain uses TRBV19 with TRBJ2-7; tentative D call: TRBD1 (6 bases). Trimming left V 3 bases short and J 2 bases short, with 11 bases between. Germline CDR1 and CDR2: LNHDA and SQIVND (reference sequence). The CDR3 has 14 residues. The CDR3 is CASSINRATYEQYF. CDR3 nucleotide sequence: TGTGCCAGTAGTATTAACAGGGCAACCTACGAGCAGTACTTC.

This clone was counted once. V usage is TRBV4-2 and J usage is TRBJ2-1, with a tentative D call TRBD2 (6 bases). V was pared by 0 bases and J by 4 bases, with 13 bases between. Looked up from germline, CDR1 is LGHNA and CDR2 is YNFKEQ. This CDR3 region has 16 residues. The CDR3 nucleotides read TGTGCCAGCAGCCAAGAAGCGGGCCGAGTTTACAATGAGCAGTTCTTC. Its protein is CASSQEAGRVYNEQFF.

Only one count was recorded for this clone. The chain combines TRBV18 with TRBJ2-3; a possible D gene is TRBD1 (5 bases). Germline lookup yields CDR1 KGHSH and CDR2 LQKENI. The V and J ends lost 4 bases and 6 bases respectively, with 17 bases between them. CDR3 size: 15 residues. Here the CDR3 reads CASSQEQGFRDTQYF. CDR3 bases: TGTGCCAGCTCACAAGAGCAGGGATTTCGGGATACGCAGTATTTT.

The V call is TRBV5-1, the J call TRBJ1-1, with D unresolved. CDR1 and CDR2 (germline): SGHRS, YFSETQ. Trimming stripped 2 bases from V and 1 base from J, with 9 bases between. The CDR3 has 14 amino acids. The CDR3 here is CASSLGGPNTEAFF. The CDR3 bases are TGCGCCAGCAGCTTAGGCGGGCCGAACACTGAAGCTTTCTTT.

J is TRBJ1-3 and V is TRBV6-1, with D perhaps matching TRBD1 (6 bases). V dropped 4 bases and J dropped 10 bases, with 14 bases sitting between them. CDR1 is MNHNS, CDR2 SASEGT, per germline. The CDR3 length is 13 residues. The CDR3 loop reads CASSAVQGGTIYF. CDR3 sequence (DNA): TGTGCCAGCAGTGCCGTACAGGGTGGAACCATATATTTT.

This clone was found once. This chain links TRBV5-5 with TRBJ2-7; D gene ambiguous. The CDR3 runs to 13 residues. Trimming pared 0 bases from V and 2 bases from J, leaving 6 bases between. Per germline, CDR1 SGHKS and CDR2 YYEKEE (reference sequence). The CDR3 is CASSLGLTYEQYF. In DNA, the CDR3 is TGTGCCAGCAGCTTGGGACTCACCTACGAGCAGTACTTC.

The V and J genes are TRBV6-6 and TRBJ1-5; perhaps TRBD1 as D (6 bases). The CDR3 extends over 14 amino acids. Trimming took 6 bases from V and 3 from J, leaving 12 bases between them. Germline CDR1 and CDR2: MNHNY and SVGAGI (reference sequence). CDR3 residues: CASRQTGINQPQHF. The DNA for the CDR3 is TGTGCCAGCAGACAAACAGGGATCAATCAGCCCCAGCATTTT.

The rearrangement links TRBV7-3 to TRBJ2-1, with 9 bases lining up with TRBD2. Germline V gene sequence: CDR1 SGHTA, CDR2 FQGTGA. V shed 2 bases, J shed 3 bases, and the junction held 5 bases outside the gene matches. The CDR3 has 16 amino acids. The CDR3 region is CASSLASGKYYNEQFF. The CDR3 DNA sequence: TGTGCCAGCAGCTTAGCTAGCGGGAAATACTACAATGAGCAGTTCTTC.

J is TRBJ2-3 and V is TRBV27; D is perhaps TRBD1 (5 bases). The germline CDR1 and CDR2 sequences are MNHEY and SMNVEV (reference sequence). The CDR3 is 14 residues long. V dropped 6 bases and J dropped 1 base, with 11 bases sitting between them. The chain's CDR3 is CASSWVTGTDTQYF. The CDR3 nucleotides read TGTGCCAGCAGCTGGGTGACAGGCACAGATACGCAGTATTTT.

This clone was seen only once. This chain joins TRBV7-9 and TRBJ2-2; TRBD1 agrees at 8 bases. The CDR3 spans 13 residues. From germline, CDR1 is SEHNR and CDR2 FQNEAQ (reference sequence). The V and J ends lost 5 bases and 6 bases, in that order; junction bases with no gene match: 2. Here the CDR3 reads CASSPDRAGELFF. CDR3 coding DNA: TGTGCCAGCAGCCCGGACAGGGCCGGGGAGCTGTTTTTT.

This rearrangement joins TRBV9 to TRBJ2-3; 8 bases are a match to TRBD1. V dropped 6 bases and J dropped 4; count of bases not matched to a gene: 13. CDR3 length: 16 residues. Germline CDR1 SGDLS, CDR2 YYNGEE. The CDR3 loop is CASTPVGGQEADTQYF. As DNA, the CDR3 is TGTGCCAGCACCCCTGTGGGGGGACAGGAGGCAGATACGCAGTATTTT.

This chain links TRBV5-6 with TRBJ2-2, with 10 bases lining up with TRBD1. The CDR3 extends over 18 amino acids. Germline loops: CDR1 SGHDT, CDR2 YYEEEE. Trimming cost V 2 bases and J 0 bases; bases outside gene matches: 7. For the CDR3, the DNA is TGTGCCAGCAGCTTTATATTTGGACAGGGGGCGAACACCGGGGAGCTGTTTTTT. Translation gives CASSFIFGQGANTGELFF. The whole variable domain, remainder taken from reference TRBV5-6 and TRBJ2-2, is DAGVTQSPTHLIKTRGQQVTLRCSPKSGHDTVSWYQQALGQGPQFIFQYYEEEERQRGNFPDRFSGHQFPNYSSELNVNALLLGDSALYLCASSFIFGQGANTGELFFGEGSRLTVL.

V and J are TRBV5-1 and TRBJ2-3; 11 bases align to TRBD1. CDR1 is SGHRS and CDR2 is YFSETQ in the germline V gene. The length of the CDR3 is 15 residues. The J segment lost 5 bases and the V segment lost 5 bases, leaving 7 bases of the junction unmatched. In nucleotides, the CDR3 is TGCGCCAGCAGGACCGGGACAGGGGGAGGAGATACGCAGTATTTT. Its translation: CASRTGTGGGDTQYF.

V is TRBV14 and J is TRBJ2-7; TRBD2 might be the D (6 bases). Trimming removed 0 bases from V and 5 bases from J, with 17 bases in between. This CDR3 contains 16 residues. CDR1 is SGHDN and CDR2 is FVKESK in the germline V gene. DNA of the CDR3: TGTGCCAGCAGCCAAGATTGCCTCATAGCGGAGAACGAGCAGTACTTC. Protein: CASSQDCLIAENEQYF.

This sequence joins TRBV28 and TRBJ2-7, with a weak D call TRBD1 (6 bases). This CDR3 has 16 residues. The germline CDR1 and CDR2 sequences are MDHEN and SYDVKM. V was clipped by 4 bases and J by 0 bases, with 16 bases between them. CDR3 nucleotide sequence: TGTGCCAGCAGTTCATTCTCAGGGGACAACTCCTACGAGCAGTACTTC. It translates to CASSSFSGDNSYEQYF.

The chain carries TRBV7-9 and TRBJ1-2, with D possibly matching TRBD1 (6 bases). The V end was cut by 5 bases, the J end by 5 bases, with 12 bases between. The CDR3 totals 13 residues. Germline V gene sequence: CDR1 SEHNR, CDR2 FQNEAQ (reference sequence). CDR3 in amino acids: CASSPPTGYGYTF. The CDR3 nucleotides read TGTGCCAGCAGCCCCCCGACAGGTTATGGCTACACCTTC.

The rearrangement joins TRBV2 to TRBJ2-1; 13 bases are shared with TRBD2. There are 15 residues in the CDR3. V was pared by 5 bases and J by 7 bases, with 5 bases of the junction left unmatched. Germline V CDR1 and CDR2: SNHLY, FYNNEI. CDR3 in DNA: TGTGCCAGCAGTACACTAGCGGGAGGGGAGAATGAGCAGTTCTTC. Its protein product is CASSTLAGGENEQFF.

The CDR3 is CASSRGLAGGEGEQFF. Here the CDR3 DNA reads TGTGCCAGCAGCAGGGGACTAGCGGGAGGAGAAGGTGAGCAGTTCTTC. The chain couples TRBV7-3 to TRBJ2-1, with 15 bases aligning to TRBD2. The CDR3 is 16 residues long. J was trimmed by 9 bases and V by 5 bases; bases with no gene match: 8. Germline V gene data show CDR1 as SGHTA and CDR2 as FQGTGA.

This clone was seen just once. The gene calls are TRBV6-5 and TRBJ1-1, with 8 positions matching TRBD1. The CDR3 totals 15 residues. V lost 0 bases, J lost 4 bases, and 4 bases stayed unmatched. From germline, CDR1 is MNHEY and CDR2 SVGAGI. The CDR3 is CASSYSKQGGTEAFF. The CDR3 DNA reads as TGTGCCAGCAGTTACTCGAAACAGGGGGGCACTGAAGCTTTCTTT.

The chain employs TRBV6-1 and TRBJ2-1; 13 nucleotides line up with TRBD2. This CDR3 has 18 amino acids. The J segment lost 4 bases and the V segment lost 4 bases, leaving 10 bases of the junction unmatched. Germline V gene sequence: CDR1 MNHNS, CDR2 SASEGT. The CDR3, as DNA: TGTGCCAGCAGTGTCGGACTAGCGGGAGTTCCCGGGTACAATGAGCAGTTCTTC. Translated: CASSVGLAGVPGYNEQFF.

V and J are TRBV4-3 and TRBJ1-4, with D hard to call. This CDR3 contains 14 residues. Trimming removed 1 base from V and 11 bases from J, with 14 bases in between. Germline V gene sequence: CDR1 LGHNA, CDR2 YSLEER. Written as DNA, the CDR3 is TGCGCCAGCAGCCAAGGCCAAGGCCTAGCTAAACTGTTTTTT. This sequence encodes CASSQGQGLAKLFF.

This chain uses TRBV5-5 with TRBJ2-1, with D tentatively TRBD1 (5 bases). The ends were cut back, 7 bases at V and 5 bases at J, with 10 bases in the middle. This CDR3 spans 12 amino acids. Germline loops: CDR1 SGHKS, CDR2 YYEKEE (reference sequence). CDR3 DNA: TGTGCCAGCCTGTCAGGGCACAATGAGCAGTTCTTC. This translates into CASLSGHNEQFF.

V and J are TRBV9 and TRBJ1-1, with 7 bases matching TRBD1. CDR1 is SGDLS, CDR2 YYNGEE, per germline. The CDR3 covers 14 residues. Germline trimming cut 2 bases from V and 0 bases from J; bases unmatched to any gene: 1. CDR3 sequence reads: CASSVGQVNTEAFF. Written as DNA, the CDR3 is TGTGCCAGCAGCGTCGGACAGGTGAACACTGAAGCTTTCTTT.

The V and J genes are TRBV2 and TRBJ2-5; D is unresolved. The CDR3 loop spans 15 amino acids. V lost 4 bases to trimming and J lost 3 bases, with 15 bases between them. Germline lookup yields CDR1 SNHLY and CDR2 FYNNEI. The CDR3 protein is CASSGVPLQKETQYF. CDR3 DNA sequence: TGTGCCAGCAGTGGGGTACCCCTACAGAAAGAGACCCAGTACTTC.

J is TRBJ2-1 and V is TRBV2; 8 nucleotides agree with TRBD2. V lost 6 bases, J lost 0 bases, and 4 bases stayed unmatched. The CDR3 length is 15 residues. Germline assignment: CDR1 SNHLY and CDR2 FYNNEI. CDR3 coding DNA: TGTGCCAGCAGGTTACTAGCGGCCTCCTACAATGAGCAGTTCTTC. Its translation: CASRLLAASYNEQFF.

The rearrangement links TRBV29-1 to TRBJ2-7, with 8 bases matching TRBD2. After removal of 5 bases from V and 5 bases from J, the junction contained 8 bases not matched to a gene. CDR1 and CDR2 from the germline V gene are SQVTM and ANQGSEA. This CDR3 region has 13 residues. The CDR3 DNA follows: TGCAGCGTTAGGGCTAGCGGGTCTCACGAGCAGTACTTC. Amino acid sequence: CSVRASGSHEQYF.